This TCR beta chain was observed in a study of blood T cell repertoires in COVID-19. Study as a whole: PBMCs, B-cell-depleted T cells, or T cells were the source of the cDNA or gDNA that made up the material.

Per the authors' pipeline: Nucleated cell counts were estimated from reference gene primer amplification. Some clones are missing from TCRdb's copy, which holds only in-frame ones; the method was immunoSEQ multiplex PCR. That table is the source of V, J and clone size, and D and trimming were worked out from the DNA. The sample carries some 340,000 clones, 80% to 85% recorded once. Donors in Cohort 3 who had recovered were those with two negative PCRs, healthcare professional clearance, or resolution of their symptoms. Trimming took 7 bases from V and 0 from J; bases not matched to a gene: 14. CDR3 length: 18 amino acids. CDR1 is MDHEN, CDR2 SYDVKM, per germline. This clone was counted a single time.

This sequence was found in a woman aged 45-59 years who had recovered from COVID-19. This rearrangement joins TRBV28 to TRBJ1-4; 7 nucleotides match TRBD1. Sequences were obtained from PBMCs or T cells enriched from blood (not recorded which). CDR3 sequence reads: CASKLGGRGSPTNEKLFF. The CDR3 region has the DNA TGTGCCAGCAAATTAGGGGGCAGGGGGTCGCCAACTAATGAAAAACTGTTTTTT. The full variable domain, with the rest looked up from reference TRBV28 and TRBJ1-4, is DVKVTQSSRYLVKRTGEKVFLECVQDMDHENMFWYRQDPGLGLRLIYFSYDVKMKEKGDIPEGYSVSREKKERFSLILESASTNQTSMYLCASKLGGRGSPTNEKLFFGSGTQLSVL.